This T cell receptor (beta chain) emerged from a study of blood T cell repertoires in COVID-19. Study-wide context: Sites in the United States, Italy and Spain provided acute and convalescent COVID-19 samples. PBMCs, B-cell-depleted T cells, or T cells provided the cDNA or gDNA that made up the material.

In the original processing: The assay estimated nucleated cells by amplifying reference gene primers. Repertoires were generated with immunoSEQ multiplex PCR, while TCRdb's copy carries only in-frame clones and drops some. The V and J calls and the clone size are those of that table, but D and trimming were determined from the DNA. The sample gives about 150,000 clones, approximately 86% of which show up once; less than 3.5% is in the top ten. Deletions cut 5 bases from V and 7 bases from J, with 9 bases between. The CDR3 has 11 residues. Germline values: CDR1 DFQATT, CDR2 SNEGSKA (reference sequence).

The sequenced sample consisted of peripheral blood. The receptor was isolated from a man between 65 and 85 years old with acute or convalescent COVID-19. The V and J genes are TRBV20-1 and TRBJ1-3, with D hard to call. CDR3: CSAAVVNTIYF. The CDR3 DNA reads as TGCAGTGCTGCCGTAGTGAACACCATATATTTT.